A single TCR beta chain is shown here with its context. This sample was taken from a study of T cell changes during pregnancy in multiple sclerosis. The CDR3 contains 15 residues. Germline V CDR1 and CDR2: ENHRY, SYGVKD. After removal of 6 bases from V and 9 bases from J, the junction contained 10 bases not matched to a gene. Sequencing was performed with immunoSEQ multiplex PCR; in TCRdb, only in-frame clones are kept and a portion is missing. The sample shows over 65,000 clones, roughly nine tenths of them seen only once. The sample consisted of peripheral blood, taken in the first trimester of pregnancy. This chain joins TRBV10-3 and TRBJ2-1; 11 nucleotides align to TRBD2. This sequence was found in a female donor with multiple sclerosis, enrolled in a pregnancy study. The CDR3 sequence is CAIRANSGGAGEQFF. CDR3 bases: TGTGCCATCAGGGCGAATAGCGGGGGGGCCGGTGAGCAGTTCTTC.